This TCR beta chain comes out of a study of blood T cell repertoires in COVID-19. Study overall: PBMCs, B-cell-depleted T cells, or T cells were the source of the cDNA or gDNA that made up the material.

Sequencing used immunoSEQ multiplex PCR; TCRdb keeps in-frame clones, though not all of them. The profile covers 190,000 or so clones, with 85% to 90% appearing a single time and approximately 0.88% taken by the ten largest. Sequencing was carried out using peripheral blood. The source of this sequence is a woman aged 18 to 35 who had recovered from COVID-19.

Here the CDR3 reads CASSFGTGSYEQYF. The CDR3 region has the DNA TGTGCCAGCAGTTTTGGGACAGGGTCCTACGAGCAGTACTTC. The chain employs TRBV27 and TRBJ2-7; 9 bases map to TRBD1. The V gene end was trimmed by 3 bases and the J gene end by 1 base; junction bases not matched to a gene: 1. The CDR3 runs 14 residues. Germline V gene sequence: CDR1 MNHEY, CDR2 SMNVEV (reference sequence).